This is a list of T cell receptor beta chains from one sample in a study of shared clonotypes between healthy human individuals. The data were produced by immunoSEQ multiplex PCR, yet TCRdb's version contains in-frame clones alone and is incomplete. The sample contains a few hundred thousand clones, about 96% of which appear only once. Sequenced input: naive CD4+ T cells sorted from blood. These TCRs come from a young woman in good health. Each CDR3 is given with its conserved first and last residue. The D gene is left open where the match is weak. Some rows have no size entry. The others give once, few or many, or a class for an expanded clone.

J	V	size	D	CDR3	DNA
TRBJ2-7	TRBV11-3	-	TRBD2	CASSLKVSGKNYEQYF	TGTGCCAGCAGCTTAAAGGTAAGCGGGAAAAACTACGAGCAGTACTTC
TRBJ2-7	TRBV6-5	-	TRBD1	CASSSGTGPYEQYF	TGTGCCAGCAGCTCCGGGACAGGCCCCTACGAGCAGTACTTC
TRBJ2-7	TRBV28	-	-	CASSQDGPYEQYF	TGTGCCAGCAGTCAGGACGGACCCTACGAGCAGTACTTC
TRBJ2-1	TRBV5-1	-	TRBD1	CASSHARDSLYNEQFF	TGCGCCAGCAGCCATGCTCGGGACAGCCTTTACAATGAGCAGTTCTTC
TRBJ2-5	TRBV11-1	-	TRBD1	CASSPTGADVKTQYF	TGTGCCAGCAGCCCGACAGGGGCTGACGTGAAGACCCAGTACTTC
TRBJ2-3	TRBV19	-	TRBD2	CASSMGLAGATDTQYF	TGTGCCAGTAGTATGGGACTAGCGGGAGCCACAGATACGCAGTATTTT
TRBJ2-4	TRBV5-1	once	-	CASSLAFGARKNIQYF	TGCGCCAGCAGCTTGGCCTTCGGGGCGCGGAAAAACATTCAGTACTTC
TRBJ2-1	TRBV28	-	-	CASSLEGAYNEQFF	TGTGCCAGCAGTTTAGAGGGGGCCTACAATGAGCAGTTCTTC
TRBJ2-5	TRBV5-5	-	TRBD1	CASSTGQGILQETQYF	TGTGCCAGCAGCACCGGACAGGGAATACTCCAAGAGACCCAGTACTTC
TRBJ1-1	TRBV4-1	-	TRBD1	CASSKQGAADTEAFF	TGTGCCAGCAGCAAACAGGGGGCTGCGGACACTGAAGCTTTCTTT
TRBJ1-3	TRBV7-2	-	-	CASSLGSNGNTIYF	TGTGCCAGCAGCTTAGGAAGCAACGGAAACACCATATATTTT
TRBJ2-1	TRBV5-1	-	TRBD2	CASSGTVLAAPNHEQFF	TGCGCCAGCAGCGGCACCGTACTAGCGGCACCGAACCATGAGCAGTTCTTC
TRBJ2-1	TRBV10-1	-	TRBD2	CASSDRTSGEREGEQFF	TGCGCCAGCAGTGATCGGACTAGCGGGGAAAGAGAGGGTGAGCAGTTCTTC
TRBJ2-7	TRBV2	-	TRBD1	CASSAPPGQGADEQYF	TGTGCCAGCAGTGCCCCCCCCGGACAGGGGGCTGACGAGCAGTACTTC
TRBJ1-4	TRBV6-4	-	-	CARQGPELPWEKLFF	TGTGCCAGACAGGGCCCCGAGCTACCCTGGGAAAAACTGTTTTTT